A single sample is the source of the 9 T cell receptor beta chains below, sequenced in a study of radiation and T cells in renal cell carcinoma. The sample's treatment: treatment-naive control, cytoreductive nephrectomy. The data were produced by immunoSEQ multiplex PCR, yet TCRdb's version contains in-frame clones alone and is incomplete. The data hold fewer than 10,000 clones, with 65% observed a single time. The starting material was tumor tissue, obtained from a patient whose treatment was nephrectomy without radiotherapy. These receptors were taken from a woman between 65 and 79 years old with renal cell carcinoma.

This chain uses TRBV19 with TRBJ1-3, with D possibly being TRBD1 (6 bases). Germline CDR1 reads LNHDA; CDR2 reads SQIVND (reference sequence). The CDR3 has 16 residues. V was cut by 1 base and J by 0 bases, with 10 bases left in between. In nucleotides, the CDR3 is TGTGCCAGTAGTATAGGAGGACAGTTCTCTGGAAACACCATATATTTT. Protein product: CASSIGGQFSGNTIYF.

V usage is TRBV5-5 and J usage is TRBJ1-2, with 7 positions matching TRBD1. Losses at the gene ends were 4 bases for V and 4 bases for J; bases not matched to a gene: 10. There are 15 residues in the CDR3. Germline-derived CDR1 and CDR2 are SGHKS and YYEKEE (reference sequence). The CDR3 here is CASSGHGGGGYGYTF. The CDR3 region has the DNA TGTGCCAGCAGCGGGCATGGAGGGGGCGGCTATGGCTACACCTTC.

This clone was seen a handful of times. This chain joins TRBV15 and TRBJ1-6, with TRBD1 matching 12 bases. Germline V CDR1 and CDR2: LNHNV, YYDKDF (reference sequence). CDR3 length: 17 amino acids. The ends lost 8 bases at V and 3 bases at J; junction bases unmatched: 8. The CDR3 DNA follows: TGTGCCACCGAGGATGGGACAGGGGGCAACTATAATTCACCCCTCCACTTT. Amino acids: CATEDGTGGNYNSPLHF.

The gene calls are TRBV6-5 and TRBJ1-2; D call uncertain. Trimming shortened V by 6 bases and J by 0 bases, and 11 bases separated the two germline ends. In germline, CDR1 is MNHEY, CDR2 SVGAGI. CDR3 length equals 14 residues. CDR3 bases: TGTGCCAGCAGGTCGGACGGAGCTAACTATGGCTACACCTTC. Its protein is CASRSDGANYGYTF.

The chain is built from TRBV23-1 and TRBJ2-2; D possibly corresponds to TRBD1 (6 bases). TRBV23-1 is classed as an ORF, of uncertain function. V lost 1 base and J 7 bases, leaving 22 bases between the germline ends. This CDR3 has 18 amino acids. CDR3 DNA: TGCGCCAGCAGTCAATGGCGACAGGTAGTAGGTTATGGCGGGGAGCTGTTTTTT. Translating gives CASSQWRQVVGYGGELFF.

This clone was recorded a few times. The V and J genes are TRBV4-1 and TRBJ1-1; 8 bases agree with TRBD1. Germline lookup yields CDR1 MGHRA and CDR2 YSYEKL. V shed 4 bases, J shed 0 bases, and the junction held 4 bases outside the gene matches. This CDR3 region has 15 residues. In DNA, the CDR3 is TGCGCCAGCAGCCGCGCGGACAGGGTGAACACTGAAGCTTTCTTT. Encoded protein: CASSRADRVNTEAFF.

This clone was seen once. V gene TRBV20-1 combines with J gene TRBJ2-5; D possibly corresponds to TRBD2 (5 bases). V gave up 5 bases and J gave up 5 bases, with 6 bases separating them. This CDR3 region has 10 residues. In germline, CDR1 is DFQATT, CDR2 SNEGSKA (reference sequence). This CDR3 is CSAERETQYF. Written as DNA, the CDR3 is TGCAGTGCTGAGCGGGAGACCCAGTACTTC.

The V call is TRBV7-6, the J call TRBJ1-1; D gene uncertain. The CDR3 extends over 12 amino acids. The ends were cut back, 5 bases at V and 0 bases at J, with 4 bases in the middle. The germline CDR1 and CDR2 sequences are SGHVS and FNYEAQ. CDR3 sequence (DNA): TGTGCCAGCAGCAACCTGAACACTGAAGCTTTCTTT. Residues: CASSNLNTEAFF.

The rearrangement uses TRBV25-1 and TRBJ2-3, with D unclear. V was pared by 3 bases and J by 0 bases, with 1 base between. Per the germline V gene, CDR1 is MGHDK and CDR2 is SYGVNS. The CDR3 contains 12 residues. CDR3 coding DNA: TGTGCCAGCAGTGAGAGCACAGATACGCAGTATTTT. Translated, it gives CASSESTDTQYF.